This T cell receptor (beta chain) was identified during a study of T-cell reconstitution after alpha-beta-depleted transplantation in children. Findings of the study overall: The authors attributed T-cell counts and diversity one year after transplant mostly to newly produced T cells. By about two months after transplant, alpha-beta T cells reportedly arose from several hundred graft clones that had expanded. There were some patients whose high TCRbeta diversity at day 60 came from surviving recipient T cells and thymic progenitors.

As it was prepared, the TCRbeta library received unique molecular identifiers. TCRdb re-called the PCR reads with MiXCR, one entry per CDR3 protein. The table lists roughly 500,000 distinct CDR3 sequences, approximately 10% of them singletons. This clonotype was observed many times. Its matching antigen is unknown. The germline V gene encodes CDR1 SGHDT and CDR2 YYEEEE. V lost 2 bases, J lost 8 bases, and 11 bases lay in between. This CDR3 has 13 residues. This TCR was recovered from a child aged 2 to 15 with inherited bone marrow failure, due to receive a stem cell transplant. The rearrangement uses TRBV5-6 and TRBJ2-1; weak D call: TRBD2 (7 bases). This sample comprised PBMCs, obtained before TCRalphabeta/CD19-depleted stem cell transplant. CDR3 coding DNA: TGTGCCAGCAGCTTAGGGAGGGGGGATGAGCAGTTCTTC. Amino acid sequence: CASSLGRGDEQFF.